A single sample gave rise to the 30 T cell receptor beta chains below, sequenced in a study of blood T cell repertoires in COVID-19. The protocol was immunoSEQ multiplex PCR, while the TCRdb copy is restricted to in-frame clones and leaves out a portion. The sample has around 260,000 clones; approximately 90% are singletons. Specimen: peripheral blood. These receptors all stem from a man between 25 and 39 years old with acute or convalescent COVID-19.

The sample holds one count of this clone. The chain links TRBV18 to TRBJ2-7, with 11 bases that match TRBD2. The CDR3 totals 17 residues. Losses at the gene ends were 2 bases for V and 8 bases for J; bases not matched to a gene: 14. Germline CDR1 is KGHSH and CDR2 is LQKENI. The CDR3, as DNA: TGTGCCAGCTCACCAACGCTAGCGGGGGGCCTCTCTACGCAGCAGTACTTC. Translation gives CASSPTLAGGLSTQQYF. Complete variable domain (other parts from reference TRBV18 and TRBJ2-7): NAGVMQNPRHLVRRRGQEARLRCSPMKGHSHVYWYRQLPEEGLKFMVYLQKENIIDESGMPKERFSAEFPKEGPSILRIQQVVRGDSAAYFCASSPTLAGGLSTQQYFGPGTRLTVT.

The rearrangement uses TRBV10-3 and TRBJ2-1, with TRBD2 matching over 7 bases. V shed 7 bases and J 1 base; nucleotides not matched to a gene: 4. Looked up from germline, CDR1 is ENHRY and CDR2 is SYGVKD. The CDR3 has 14 amino acids. The CDR3 region has the DNA TGTGCCATCAATGGGGGGGGTTCCTACAATGAGCAGTTCTTC. Its protein product is CAINGGGSYNEQFF.

This clone was seen once. This CDR3 is CASRYRDHSPLHF. Here the CDR3 DNA reads TGTGCCAGCAGATACAGGGATCATTCACCCCTCCACTTT. The J gene is TRBJ1-6, the V gene TRBV11-2; TRBD1 is a possible D gene (6 bases). The CDR3 has 13 residues. Deletions cut 6 bases from V and 8 bases from J, with 11 bases between. Per the germline V gene, CDR1 is SGHAT and CDR2 is FQNNGV.

The chain combines TRBV3-1 (or the pseudogene TRBV3-2) with TRBJ1-2; no definite D call. Germline CDR1 and CDR2: LGHDT and YNNKEL (reference sequence). This CDR3 comprises 14 residues. The V end was cut by 0 bases, the J end by 4 bases, with 9 bases between. The chain's CDR3 is CASSQDTAFYGYTF. CDR3 sequence (DNA): TGTGCCAGCAGCCAAGATACAGCCTTCTATGGCTACACCTTC.

The chain carries TRBV5-4 and TRBJ2-3; TRBD1 might be the D (5 bases). CDR1 is SGHNT and CDR2 is YYREEE in the germline V gene (reference sequence). The CDR3 consists of 14 residues. V lost 4 bases and J 0 bases, leaving 9 bases between the germline ends. The CDR3 loop is CASSPWTSTDTQYF. As DNA, the CDR3 is TGTGCCAGCAGCCCTTGGACAAGCACAGATACGCAGTATTTT.

The rearrangement links TRBV30 to TRBJ2-1; 11 positions match TRBD2. CDR3 length: 15 amino acids. Germline lookup yields CDR1 GTSNPN and CDR2 SVGIG (reference sequence). Trimming at V came to 0 bases and at J to 7 bases, leaving 5 bases not matched to a gene. The CDR3 DNA is TGTGCCTGGAGTGTAGGCCTAGCGGGGGGTAATGAGCAGTTCTTC. Translating it yields CAWSVGLAGGNEQFF. The full variable domain, completed using reference TRBV30 and TRBJ2-1, is SQTIHQWPATLVQPVGSPLSLECTVEGTSNPNLYWYRQAAGRGLQLLFYSVGIGQISSEVPQNLSASRPQDRQFILSSKKLLLSDSGFYLCAWSVGLAGGNEQFFGPGTRLTVL.

The chain recombines TRBV29-1 with TRBJ2-3; 9 bases match TRBD2. Trimming cost V 7 bases and J 2 bases; bases outside gene matches: 7. Germline V gene lookup returns CDR1 SQVTM and CDR2 ANQGSEA. This CDR3 has 14 amino acids. The CDR3: CSARLAVDTDTQYF. The DNA of the CDR3 is TGCAGCGCCCGACTAGCGGTCGACACAGATACGCAGTATTTT.

The J gene is TRBJ2-2, the V gene TRBV6-5; D gene uncertain. The V end lost 0 bases, the J end lost 3 bases, and 8 bases lay between the germline ends. This CDR3 spans 15 amino acids. Germline V lookup: CDR1 MNHEY, CDR2 SVGAGI. CDR3 sequence: CASSYSTMYTGELFF. In DNA form, the CDR3 reads TGTGCCAGCAGTTACTCCACAATGTACACCGGGGAGCTGTTTTTT.

The chain has TRBV3-1 (or the pseudogene TRBV3-2) and TRBJ2-7; 7 bases align to TRBD2. The CDR3 loop spans 15 amino acids. J was trimmed by 5 bases and V by 1 base; bases with no gene match: 8. Germline CDR1 and CDR2: LGHDT and YNNKEL (reference sequence). DNA for the CDR3: TGTGCCAGCAGCCAAGTTGTGGGAGGGTTCCACGAGCAGTACTTC. Its protein product is CASSQVVGGFHEQYF.

The V and J genes are TRBV9 and TRBJ2-1; D is unclear. This CDR3 is 15 amino acids long. Trimming removed 0 bases at V and 9 bases at J, with 16 bases between. Germline loops: CDR1 SGDLS, CDR2 YYNGEE. The CDR3 loop reads CASSVVSQITGEQFF. The CDR3 DNA sequence: TGTGCCAGCAGCGTAGTGAGCCAGATTACGGGTGAGCAGTTCTTC.

J is TRBJ1-5 and V is TRBV19; D is undetermined. The CDR3 has 14 amino acids. Trimming left V 5 bases short and J 1 base short, with 9 bases between. Germline loops: CDR1 LNHDA, CDR2 SQIVND (reference sequence). The CDR3 region has the DNA TGTGCCAGTAGTTCGGGTTGGAGCAATCAGCCCCAGCATTTT. It translates to CASSSGWSNQPQHF. Full variable domain (outside the CDR3, taken from reference TRBV19 and TRBJ1-5): DGGITQSPKYLFRKEGQNVTLSCEQNLNHDAMYWYRQDPGQGLRLIYYSQIVNDFQKGDIAEGYSVSREKKESFPLTVTSAQKNPTAFYLCASSSGWSNQPQHFGDGTRLSIL.

This clone was detected once. The chain joins TRBV7-9 to TRBJ1-3; 7 positions agree with TRBD1. V shed 3 bases, J shed 8 bases, and the junction held 7 bases outside the gene matches. The CDR3 contains 14 residues. Germline assignment: CDR1 SEHNR and CDR2 FQNEAQ (reference sequence). CDR3 DNA sequence: TGTGCCAGCAGCTTTTTCGACAGGGTGGACACCATATATTTT. This codes for CASSFFDRVDTIYF.

This sequence joins TRBV24-1 and TRBJ1-5, with D perhaps matching TRBD1 (5 bases). This CDR3 has 15 amino acids. Trimming removed 4 bases at V and 4 bases at J, with 13 bases between. CDR1 KGHDR and CDR2 SFDVKD come from the germline V gene. CDR3 in amino acids: CATSDPHGGNQPQHF. CDR3 sequence (DNA): TGTGCCACCAGTGACCCTCACGGGGGGAATCAGCCCCAGCATTTT.

V and J are TRBV6-5 and TRBJ2-7; tentative D call: TRBD1 (6 bases). The CDR3 loop spans 11 amino acids. V was cut by 6 bases and J by 7 bases, with 10 bases left in between. The germline gives CDR1 MNHEY, CDR2 SVGAGI. This chain's CDR3 is CASRLRGEQYF. CDR3 bases: TGTGCCAGCAGACTCAGGGGAGAGCAGTACTTC.

This chain joins TRBV19 and TRBJ1-4, with TRBD1 matching 7 bases. This CDR3 comprises 14 residues. V was pared by 6 bases and J by 8 bases, with 9 bases of the junction left unmatched. CDR1 is LNHDA, CDR2 SQIVND, per germline (reference sequence). The CDR3 loop is CASSSRQGQEKLFF. CDR3 DNA sequence: TGTGCCAGTAGCTCGAGACAGGGTCAAGAAAAACTGTTTTTT.

V usage is TRBV19 and J usage is TRBJ1-1; possible D gene TRBD1, 5 bases. Trimming left V 2 bases short and J 4 bases short, with 11 bases between. The germline CDR1 and CDR2 sequences are LNHDA and SQIVND (reference sequence). This CDR3 region has 14 residues. CDR3 in amino acids: CASSIYQGGTEAFF. The CDR3 DNA reads as TGTGCCAGTAGTATATATCAGGGCGGCACTGAAGCTTTCTTT.

This rearrangement joins TRBV7-2 to TRBJ2-1; TRBD2 might be the D (6 bases). The CDR3 has 15 residues. The V gene's germline CDR1 is SGHTA and CDR2 FQGNSA. Trimming removed 1 base from V and 15 bases from J, with 22 bases in between. CDR3 in amino acids: CASSLDSPGLGPPFF. CDR3 bases: TGTGCCAGCAGCTTAGATTCGCCGGGACTGGGTCCACCGTTCTTC.

The genes are TRBV28 and TRBJ2-1; TRBD1 matches at 7 bases. Germline CDR1 and CDR2: MDHEN and SYDVKM. V was pared by 6 bases and J by 2 bases, with 7 bases of the junction left unmatched. The CDR3 consists of 15 residues. CDR3 nucleotides: TGTGCCAGCAGACGAGGGGGCAACCCCTACAATGAGCAGTTCTTC. Encoded protein: CASRRGGNPYNEQFF.

The rearrangement links TRBV28 to TRBJ2-5; D is uncertain. CDR1 and CDR2 from the germline V gene are MDHEN and SYDVKM. Trimming left V 5 bases short and J 1 base short, with 17 bases between. This CDR3 has 16 residues. As DNA, the CDR3 is TGTGCCAGCAGTCGACGGCTACAGTACCTCCAAGAGACCCAGTACTTC. Its protein product is CASSRRLQYLQETQYF. The variable domain in full, completed from reference TRBV28 and TRBJ2-5, reads DVKVTQSSRYLVKRTGEKVFLECVQDMDHENMFWYRQDPGLGLRLIYFSYDVKMKEKGDIPEGYSVSREKKERFSLILESASTNQTSMYLCASSRRLQYLQETQYFGPGTRLLVL.

The CDR3 DNA follows: TGTGCCAGCAGCTTAGTAGGTGGTCGGGGGTACGGTTCGGATGGCTACACCTTC. Translation: CASSLVGGRGYGSDGYTF. The chain recombines TRBV7-6 with TRBJ1-2; D might be TRBD1 (5 bases). CDR3 size: 18 residues. The germline CDR1 and CDR2 sequences are SGHVS and FNYEAQ. Trimming shortened V by 1 base and J by 6 bases, and 24 bases separated the two germline ends. The complete variable domain, with remaining parts taken from reference TRBV7-6 and TRBJ1-2, reads GAGVSQSPRYKVTKRGQDVALRCDPISGHVSLYWYRQALGQGPEFLTYFNYEAQQDKSGLPNDRFSAERPEGSISTLTIQRTEQRDSAMYRCASSLVGGRGYGSDGYTFGSGTRLTVV.

The chain joins TRBV6-4 to TRBJ2-2; D possibly corresponds to TRBD2 (5 bases). This CDR3 spans 12 amino acids. The V end lost 6 bases, the J end lost 6 bases, and 8 bases lay between the germline ends. Germline CDR1 reads MRHNA; CDR2 reads SNTAGT. Here the CDR3 DNA reads TGTGCCAGCAGCACTAGTGCCGGGGAGCTGTTTTTT. It encodes CASSTSAGELFF.

The chain employs TRBV2 and TRBJ1-2; tentatively, D is TRBD1 (5 bases). The CDR3 length is 14 residues. Germline lookup yields CDR1 SNHLY and CDR2 FYNNEI. The V and J ends lost 1 base and 6 bases respectively, with 12 bases between them. The CDR3 is CASSEVGREDGYTF. The CDR3 DNA is TGTGCCAGCAGTGAAGTGGGCAGGGAGGATGGCTACACCTTC.

The chain employs TRBV7-9 and TRBJ2-7, with 11 bases fitting TRBD2. This CDR3 comprises 15 residues. Trimming cost V 5 bases and J 4 bases; bases outside gene matches: 7. Germline V gene lookup returns CDR1 SEHNR and CDR2 FQNEAQ (reference sequence). CDR3 region: CASSPSGTSGYEQYF. Written as DNA, the CDR3 is TGTGCCAGCAGCCCATCCGGGACTAGCGGATACGAGCAGTACTTC.

The chain couples TRBV4-2 to TRBJ1-2; 8 nucleotides line up with TRBD1. J lost 4 bases, V lost 5 bases, and 9 bases had no gene match. This CDR3 has 15 amino acids. Germline loops: CDR1 LGHNA, CDR2 YNFKEQ. CDR3 protein: CASSSRQGLGYGYTF. CDR3 sequence (DNA): TGTGCCAGCAGCTCAAGACAGGGGTTAGGCTATGGCTACACCTTC.

This clone has only one observation. The chain couples TRBV5-1 to TRBJ2-1; 13 bases match TRBD2. CDR1 SGHRS and CDR2 YFSETQ come from the germline V gene. There are 17 residues in the CDR3. Trimming took 6 bases from V and 10 from J; bases not matched to a gene: 16. CDR3 DNA sequence: TGCGCCAGCACCCCGGGACTAGCGGGGCCAGCGGAAGGGGAGCAGTTCTTC. Translating it yields CASTPGLAGPAEGEQFF.

This clone has just a few counts. This chain connects TRBV6-1 to TRBJ2-7; TRBD2 aligns across 7 bases. This CDR3 spans 14 amino acids. Losses at the gene ends were 3 bases for V and 5 bases for J; bases not matched to a gene: 7. Germline V gene lookup returns CDR1 MNHNS and CDR2 SASEGT. The CDR3, as DNA: TGTGCCAGCAGTGACAGCGGGACCCTAAACGAGCAGTACTTC. This gives the protein CASSDSGTLNEQYF.

V and J are TRBV6-1 and TRBJ1-1, with TRBD1 identical over 7 bases. The ends lost 0 bases at V and 0 bases at J; junction bases unmatched: 10. The CDR3 is 18 residues long. Germline V gives CDR1 MNHNS, CDR2 SASEGT. CDR3 sequence: CASSEAGAGGRMNTEAFF. For the CDR3, the DNA is TGTGCCAGCAGTGAAGCGGGAGCAGGGGGGAGGATGAACACTGAAGCTTTCTTT.

The rearrangement links TRBV27 to TRBJ1-1; tentative D call: TRBD1 (5 bases). The V end was cut by 5 bases, the J end by 5 bases, with 15 bases between. CDR3 size: 14 residues. Germline CDR1 reads MNHEY; CDR2 reads SMNVEV (reference sequence). DNA of the CDR3: TGTGCCAGCAGTCCCCTGGGGCAAATGACTGAAGCTTTCTTT. Amino acids: CASSPLGQMTEAFF.

This chain connects TRBV30 to TRBJ1-4, with 10 bases matching TRBD1. The length of the CDR3 is 15 residues. Germline V lookup: CDR1 GTSNPN, CDR2 SVGIG (reference sequence). V lost 1 base and J lost 6; bases outside the gene matches: 5. The CDR3 loop reads CAWSEGQGDHEKLFF. The DNA for the CDR3 is TGTGCCTGGAGTGAAGGACAGGGGGATCATGAAAAACTGTTTTTT.

The V gene is TRBV6-5, the J gene TRBJ1-2; a weak D match, TRBD1 (6 bases). Germline loops: CDR1 MNHEY, CDR2 SVGAGI. The CDR3 has 14 residues. V shed 5 bases and J shed 2 bases, with 12 bases lying between them. CDR3 in amino acids: CASSPDGTNYGYTF. DNA for the CDR3: TGTGCCAGCAGTCCGGATGGGACAAACTATGGCTACACCTTC.